This entry lists 4 T cell receptor beta chains sequenced from one sample in a study of blood T cell repertoires in COVID-19 (dated by TCRdb to the early 2020s). To prepare the library, the immunoSEQ multiplex PCR assay was applied. As stored in TCRdb, this immuneACCESS dataset retains in-frame rearrangements with V and J assigned. A fraction of the clones does not appear; measured against another copy, unresolved V genes explain less than half of the discrepancy, and the remainder lacks a known reason. The sample includes approximately 250,000 clones, with 86% observed a single time. The ten largest clonotypes hold around 2.2% of the sample. Material for sequencing was peripheral blood. Source of these receptors: a man in his thirties or forties who had recovered from COVID-19.

The V call is TRBV5-4, the J call TRBJ2-4; D is possibly TRBD2 (6 bases). There are 13 residues in the CDR3. V was pared by 3 bases and J by 7 bases, with 11 bases between. The germline V gene encodes CDR1 SGHNT and CDR2 YYREEE (reference sequence). The CDR3 DNA is TGTGCCAGCAGCTCGGGACTGCCGAACATTCAGTACTTC. Translating gives CASSSGLPNIQYF.

The gene calls are TRBV2 and TRBJ1-5; 8 bases agree with TRBD1. The CDR3 contains 15 residues. V dropped 4 bases and J dropped 11; count of bases not matched to a gene: 13. Germline CDR1 SNHLY, CDR2 FYNNEI. CDR3 nucleotides: TGTGCCAGCAGTGTCCGACAGGGGTACCCCACAGCCCAGCATTTT. This translates into CASSVRQGYPTAQHF.

The genes are TRBV10-3 and TRBJ2-1; possibly TRBD2 for D (5 bases). Germline CDR1 ENHRY, CDR2 SYGVKD. This CDR3 has 15 residues. V lost 6 bases and J 6 bases, leaving 18 bases between the germline ends. As DNA, the CDR3 is TGTGCCATCAGCCCGATTGAGGAACGGGGCAATGAGCAGTTCTTC. This gives the protein CAISPIEERGNEQFF.

The rearrangement uses TRBV12-2 and TRBJ2-2; the D call in the table, TRBD1, was not verified against the DNA. TRBV12-2 has pseudogene status. This CDR3 is built from 18 residues. CDR3 sequence reads: CASRLGGTQTGDTGELFF. Written as DNA, the CDR3 is TGTGCAAGTCGCTTAGGCGGCACGCAGACAGGGGACACCGGGGAGCTGTTTTTT.